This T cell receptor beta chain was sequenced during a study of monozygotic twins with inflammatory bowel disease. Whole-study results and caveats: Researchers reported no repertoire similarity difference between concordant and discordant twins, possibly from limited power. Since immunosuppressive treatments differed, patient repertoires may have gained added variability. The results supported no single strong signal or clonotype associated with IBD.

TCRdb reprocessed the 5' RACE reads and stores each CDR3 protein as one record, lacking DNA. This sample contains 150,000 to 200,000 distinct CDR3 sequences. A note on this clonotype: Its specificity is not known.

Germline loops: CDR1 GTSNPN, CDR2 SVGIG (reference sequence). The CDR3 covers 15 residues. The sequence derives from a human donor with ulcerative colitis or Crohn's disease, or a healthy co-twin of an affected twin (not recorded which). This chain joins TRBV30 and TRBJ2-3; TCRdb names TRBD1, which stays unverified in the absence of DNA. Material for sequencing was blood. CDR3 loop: CAWSLGGGYTDTQYF.